This T cell receptor (beta chain) was identified in a study of T cell responses to AZD1222 COVID-19 vaccine. General study results and limits: The repertoires were collected only after the peak T cell response. At study baseline, merely several AZD1222 recipients were seropositive. Spike-specific TCR breadth and depth went up after people got two AZD1222 doses. A mostly white British donor set with more females was recruited, and clonal diversity was possibly underestimated.

Assay used: immunoSEQ multiplex PCR; TCRdb lists only in-frame clones, some missing. The data contain 100,000 to 140,000 clones, roughly nine tenths of them seen just once; the ten biggest clones take up around 6.7%. In the case of this clone: Its antigen remains unidentified.

The source material was peripheral blood, sampled on day 0 of AZD1222 vaccination. This TCR derives from an adult in good health.

CDR3 loop: CASSLRGSGRDGYTF. CDR3 nucleotide sequence: TGTGCCAGCAGCTTACGGGGCAGCGGACGGGATGGCTACACCTTC. The chain combines TRBV11-2 with TRBJ1-2; the D gene is possibly TRBD1 (5 bases). CDR3 size: 15 residues. V was cut by 2 bases and J by 6 bases, with 16 bases left in between. Per germline, CDR1 SGHAT and CDR2 FQNNGV.